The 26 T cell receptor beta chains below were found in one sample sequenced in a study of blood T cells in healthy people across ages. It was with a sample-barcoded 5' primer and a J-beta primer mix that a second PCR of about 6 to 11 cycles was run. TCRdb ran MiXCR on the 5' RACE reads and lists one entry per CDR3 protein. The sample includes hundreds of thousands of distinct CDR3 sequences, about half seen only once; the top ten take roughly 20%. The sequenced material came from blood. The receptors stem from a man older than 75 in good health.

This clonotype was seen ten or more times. The CDR3, as DNA: TGTGCCAGCAGCTTGGAAATTGGTACCACAGATACGCAGTATTTT. Its protein product is CASSLEIGTTDTQYF. This chain links TRBV5-6 with TRBJ2-3; D ambiguous. V shed 0 bases and J shed 2 bases, with 10 bases lying between them. Germline V gene data show CDR1 as SGHDT and CDR2 as YYEEEE. The CDR3 covers 15 residues.

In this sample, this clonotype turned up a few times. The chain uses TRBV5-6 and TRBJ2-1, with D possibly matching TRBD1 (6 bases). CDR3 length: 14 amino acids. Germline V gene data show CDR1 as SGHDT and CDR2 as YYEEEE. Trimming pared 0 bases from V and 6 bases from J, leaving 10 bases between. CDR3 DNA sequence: TGTGCCAGCAGCTTGGTAGGACAGCCCAATGAGCAGTTCTTC. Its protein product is CASSLVGQPNEQFF.

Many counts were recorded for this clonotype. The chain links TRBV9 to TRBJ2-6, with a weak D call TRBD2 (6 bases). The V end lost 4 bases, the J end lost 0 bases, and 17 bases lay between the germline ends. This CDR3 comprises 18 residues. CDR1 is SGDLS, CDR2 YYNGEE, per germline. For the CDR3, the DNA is TGTGCCAGCAGCCCTATCTCAGGGAGGAGCTCTGGGGCCAACGTCCTGACTTTC. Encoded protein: CASSPISGRSSGANVLTF.

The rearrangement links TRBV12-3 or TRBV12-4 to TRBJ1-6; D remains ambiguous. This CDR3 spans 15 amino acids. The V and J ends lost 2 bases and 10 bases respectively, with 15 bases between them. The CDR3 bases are TGTGCCAGCAGTTTACGTGGATCGGCAACCTCACCCCTCCACTTT. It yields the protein CASSLRGSATSPLHF.

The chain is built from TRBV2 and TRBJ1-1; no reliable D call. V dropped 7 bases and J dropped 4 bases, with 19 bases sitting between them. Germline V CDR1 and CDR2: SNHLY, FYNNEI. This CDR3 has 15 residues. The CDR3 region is CASTMTSSHSTEAFF. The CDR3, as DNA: TGTGCCAGCACCATGACGTCCAGCCATTCCACTGAAGCTTTCTTT. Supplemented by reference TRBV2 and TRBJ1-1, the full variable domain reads EPEVTQTPSHQVTQMGQEVILRCVPISNHLYFYWYRQILGQKVEFLVSFYNNEISEKSEIFDDQFSVERPDGSNFTLKIRSTKLEDSAMYFCASTMTSSHSTEAFFGQGTRLTVV.

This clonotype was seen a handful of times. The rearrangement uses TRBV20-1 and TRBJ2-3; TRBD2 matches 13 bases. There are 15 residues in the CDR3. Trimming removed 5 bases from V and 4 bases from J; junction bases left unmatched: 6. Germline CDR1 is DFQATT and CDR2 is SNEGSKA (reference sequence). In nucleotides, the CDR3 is TGCAGTGCTTTGGGGACTAGCGGGATCTCAGATACGCAGTATTTT. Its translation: CSALGTSGISDTQYF.

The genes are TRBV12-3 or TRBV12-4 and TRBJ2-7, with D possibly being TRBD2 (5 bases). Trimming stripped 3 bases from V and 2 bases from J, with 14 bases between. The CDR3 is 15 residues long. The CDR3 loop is CASSFDGSGAYEQYF. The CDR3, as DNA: TGTGCCAGCAGTTTCGATGGGAGTGGGGCCTACGAGCAGTACTTC.

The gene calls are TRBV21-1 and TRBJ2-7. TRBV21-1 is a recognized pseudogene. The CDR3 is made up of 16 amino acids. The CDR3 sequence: CASRDIFWRIPYEQYF. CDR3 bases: TGTGCCAGCAGGGATATCTTCTGGCGGATCCCCTACGAGCAGTACTTC.

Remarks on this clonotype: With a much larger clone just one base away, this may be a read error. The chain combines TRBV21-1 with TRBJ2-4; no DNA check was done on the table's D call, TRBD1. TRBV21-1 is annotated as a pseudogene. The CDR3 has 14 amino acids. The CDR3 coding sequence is TGTGCCAGCAGCAAATTTCAGGCGGGCGGAAGGGAGTACTTC. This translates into CASSKFQAGGREYF.

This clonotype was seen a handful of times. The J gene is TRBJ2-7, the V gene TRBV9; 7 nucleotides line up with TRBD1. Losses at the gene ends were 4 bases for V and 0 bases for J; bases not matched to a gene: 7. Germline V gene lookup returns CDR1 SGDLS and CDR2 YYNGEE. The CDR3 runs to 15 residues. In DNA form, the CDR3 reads TGTGCCAGCAGCCCTCGGACAGGTTACTCCTACGAGCAGTACTTC. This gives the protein CASSPRTGYSYEQYF.

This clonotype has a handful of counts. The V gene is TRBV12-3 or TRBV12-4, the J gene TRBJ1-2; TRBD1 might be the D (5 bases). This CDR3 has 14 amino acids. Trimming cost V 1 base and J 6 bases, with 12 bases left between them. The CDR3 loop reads CASSLVRGDDGYTF. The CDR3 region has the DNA TGTGCCAGCAGTTTAGTCCGAGGGGACGATGGCTACACCTTC.

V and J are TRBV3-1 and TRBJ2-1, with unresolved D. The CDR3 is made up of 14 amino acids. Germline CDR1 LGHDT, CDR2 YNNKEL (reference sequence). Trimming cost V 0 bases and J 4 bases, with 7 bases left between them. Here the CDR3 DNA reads TGTGCCAGCAGCCAAGATCGACTGTACAATGAGCAGTTCTTC. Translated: CASSQDRLYNEQFF.

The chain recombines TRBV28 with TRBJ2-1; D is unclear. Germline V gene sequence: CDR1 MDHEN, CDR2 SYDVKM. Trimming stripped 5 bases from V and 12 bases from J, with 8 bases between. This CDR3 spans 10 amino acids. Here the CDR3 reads CASSGSAQFF. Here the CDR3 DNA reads TGTGCCAGCAGTGGATCTGCGCAGTTCTTC.

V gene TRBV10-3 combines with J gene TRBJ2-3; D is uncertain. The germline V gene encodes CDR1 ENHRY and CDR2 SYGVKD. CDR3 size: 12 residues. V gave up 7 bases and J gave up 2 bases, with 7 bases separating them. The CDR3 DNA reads TGTGCCATCATGGAGAACACAGATACGCAGTATTTT. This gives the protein CAIMENTDTQYF.

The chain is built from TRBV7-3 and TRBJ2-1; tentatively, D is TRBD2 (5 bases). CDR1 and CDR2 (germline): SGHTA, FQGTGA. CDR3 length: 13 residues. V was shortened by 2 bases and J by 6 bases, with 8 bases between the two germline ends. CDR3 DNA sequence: TGTGCCAGCAGCTTATGGACTGCCAATGAGCAGTTCTTC. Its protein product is CASSLWTANEQFF.

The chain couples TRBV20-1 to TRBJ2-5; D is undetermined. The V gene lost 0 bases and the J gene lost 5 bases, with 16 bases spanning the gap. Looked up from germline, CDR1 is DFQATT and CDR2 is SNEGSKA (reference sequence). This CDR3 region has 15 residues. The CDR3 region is CSARDPGGVFETQYF. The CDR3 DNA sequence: TGCAGTGCTAGAGATCCCGGTGGGGTTTTCGAGACCCAGTACTTC.

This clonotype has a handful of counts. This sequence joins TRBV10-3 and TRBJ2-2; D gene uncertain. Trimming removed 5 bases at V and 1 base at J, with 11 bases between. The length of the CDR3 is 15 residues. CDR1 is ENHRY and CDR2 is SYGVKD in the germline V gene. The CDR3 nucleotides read TGTGCCATCAGTATGGACGTAATGAACACCGGGGAGCTGTTTTTT. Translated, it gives CAISMDVMNTGELFF.

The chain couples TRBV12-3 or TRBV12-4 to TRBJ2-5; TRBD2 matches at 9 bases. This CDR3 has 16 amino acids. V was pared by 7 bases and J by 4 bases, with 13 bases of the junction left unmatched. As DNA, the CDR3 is TGTGCCAGCATTCCCCGTCTAGCGGGGATGGGAGAGACCCAGTACTTC. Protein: CASIPRLAGMGETQYF.

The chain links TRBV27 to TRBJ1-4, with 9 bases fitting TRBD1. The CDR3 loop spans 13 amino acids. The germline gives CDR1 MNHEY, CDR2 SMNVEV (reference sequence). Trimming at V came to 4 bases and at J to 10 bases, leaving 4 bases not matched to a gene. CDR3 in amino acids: CASSSGQGGKLFF. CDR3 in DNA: TGTGCCAGCAGTTCGGGACAGGGTGGAAAACTGTTTTTT.

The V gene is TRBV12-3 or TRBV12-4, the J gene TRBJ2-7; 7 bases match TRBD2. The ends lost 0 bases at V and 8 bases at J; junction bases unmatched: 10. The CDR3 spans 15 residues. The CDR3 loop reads CASSLAGDYSNQQYF. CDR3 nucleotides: TGTGCCAGCAGTTTAGCCGGGGACTACTCTAACCAGCAGTACTTC.

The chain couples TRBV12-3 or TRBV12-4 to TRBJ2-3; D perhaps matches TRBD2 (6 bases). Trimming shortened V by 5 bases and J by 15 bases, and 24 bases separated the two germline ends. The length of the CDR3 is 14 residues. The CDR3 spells CASSGRGGADTEYF. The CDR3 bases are TGTGCCAGCAGTGGAAGGGGAGGCGCAGATACGGAATATTTT.

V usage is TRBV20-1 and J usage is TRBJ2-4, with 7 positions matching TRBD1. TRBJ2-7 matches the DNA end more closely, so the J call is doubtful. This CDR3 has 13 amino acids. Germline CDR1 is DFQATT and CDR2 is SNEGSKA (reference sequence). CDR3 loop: CSAPGQTFYEQYF. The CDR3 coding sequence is TGCAGTGCCCCGGGACAGACCTTTTACGAGCAGTACTTC.

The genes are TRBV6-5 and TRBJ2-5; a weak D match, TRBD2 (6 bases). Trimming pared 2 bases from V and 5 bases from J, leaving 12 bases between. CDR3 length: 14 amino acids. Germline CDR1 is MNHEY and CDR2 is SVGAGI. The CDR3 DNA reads TGTGCCAGCAGTTACCCCGGAGGAGGGGAGACCCAGTACTTC. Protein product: CASSYPGGGETQYF.

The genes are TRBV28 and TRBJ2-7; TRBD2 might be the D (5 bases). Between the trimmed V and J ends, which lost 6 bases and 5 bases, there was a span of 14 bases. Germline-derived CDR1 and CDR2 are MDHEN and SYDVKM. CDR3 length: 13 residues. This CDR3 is CASRGSGSDEQYF. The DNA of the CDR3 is TGTGCCAGCAGGGGATCGGGGAGCGACGAGCAGTACTTC.

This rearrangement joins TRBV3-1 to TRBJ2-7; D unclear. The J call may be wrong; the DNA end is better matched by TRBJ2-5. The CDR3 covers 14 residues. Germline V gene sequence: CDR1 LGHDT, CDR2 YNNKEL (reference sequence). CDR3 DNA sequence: TGTGCCAGCAGCCACAATTACAAGCAAGAGACCCAGTACTTC. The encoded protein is CASSHNYKQETQYF.

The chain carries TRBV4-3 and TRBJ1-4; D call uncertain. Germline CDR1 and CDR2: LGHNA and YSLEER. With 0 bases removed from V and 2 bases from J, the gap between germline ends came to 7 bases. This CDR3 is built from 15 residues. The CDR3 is CASSQERGTNEKLFF. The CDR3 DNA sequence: TGCGCCAGCAGCCAAGAGCGTGGGACTAATGAAAAACTGTTTTTT.